A selection of T cell receptor beta chains follows, all from one sample in a study of blood T cell repertoires in COVID-19. TCRdb's table, derived via immunoSEQ multiplex PCR, lists solely in-frame clones and lacks some. The table shows tens of thousands of clones, with approximately 88% occurring only once. Sequenced material: peripheral blood. The receptors come from a human donor in a cohort sampled during active COVID-19. Both conserved end residues are part of each CDR3. D genes are given only for firm matches. Size values are once, few and many counts, or a class for expanded clones, and some rows have none.

>TRBV19|TRBJ1-5|-|TRBD1
CASSRQTGDWQPQHF
TGTGCCAGTAGTAGACAGACAGGGGATTGGCAGCCCCAGCATTTT
>TRBV4-1|TRBJ2-7|once|TRBD1
CASSQEGTGGWYEQYF
TGCGCCAGCAGCCAAGAAGGAACAGGGGGCTGGTACGAGCAGTACTTC
>TRBV20-1|TRBJ1-2|-|-
CSAVDSYGYTF
TGCAGTGCTGTGGACAGCTATGGCTACACCTTC
>TRBV15|TRBJ2-7|-|TRBD1
CATSRGGQGYEQYF
TGTGCCACCAGCAGAGGGGGACAGGGCTACGAGCAGTACTTC
>TRBV15|TRBJ2-1|few|TRBD2
CATSRDPVGLAGPYNEQFF
TGTGCCACCAGCAGAGATCCCGTCGGACTAGCGGGACCCTACAATGAGCAGTTCTTC
>TRBV18|TRBJ1-6|-|TRBD1
CASSRDRGNSPLHF
TGTGCCAGCTCTCGGGACAGGGGAAACTCACCCCTCCACTTT
>TRBV19|TRBJ2-2|-|TRBD2
CASRAGAGLNTGELFF
TGTGCCAGTAGAGCGGGGGCAGGCTTGAACACCGGGGAGCTGTTTTTT
>TRBV18|TRBJ1-5|-|TRBD1
CASSRGQGDQPQHF
TGTGCCAGCTCACGCGGACAGGGCGATCAGCCCCAGCATTTT
>TRBV7-2|TRBJ2-5|-|TRBD2
CASFLSRGSWETQYF
TGTGCCAGCTTCTTATCTCGCGGGAGCTGGGAGACCCAGTACTTC
>TRBV4-3|TRBJ1-2|-|-
CASSQGDNFGYGYTF
TGCGCCAGCAGCCAAGGGGACAATTTTGGCTATGGCTACACCTTC
>TRBV6-5|TRBJ2-3|-|TRBD1
CASRTGGLHTDTQYF
TGTGCCAGCAGGACAGGGGGTCTCCACACAGATACGCAGTATTTT
>TRBV6-5|TRBJ1-2|-|TRBD1
CASSPPGTGYGYTF
TGTGCCAGCAGTCCCCCCGGGACAGGGTATGGCTACACCTTC
>TRBV2|TRBJ2-5|-|-
CASSEGGGQETQYF
TGTGCCAGCAGTGAAGGTGGCGGCCAAGAGACCCAGTACTTC
>TRBV12-3/TRBV12-4|TRBJ1-2|-|TRBD1
CASRLGQAYGYTF
TGTGCCAGCAGACTTGGACAGGCCTATGGCTACACCTTC
>TRBV6-1|TRBJ1-1|once|-
CASSEIGRVPEAFF
TGTGCCAGCAGTGAAATAGGGAGGGTCCCTGAAGCTTTCTTT
>TRBV5-8|TRBJ2-7|-|TRBD2
CASSLGGTSGYEQYF
TGTGCCAGCAGCTTGGGTGGGACTAGCGGCTACGAGCAGTACTTC
>TRBV11-2|TRBJ2-7|-|TRBD2
CASSPLAGGPYEQYF
TGTGCCAGCAGCCCGTTAGCGGGAGGGCCTTACGAGCAGTACTTC
>TRBV20-1|TRBJ2-2|-|-
CSASGKRPNTGELFF
TGCAGTGCTAGTGGGAAGCGGCCGAACACCGGGGAGCTGTTTTTT
>TRBV9|TRBJ1-4|-|TRBD1
CASSTRDRGVEKLFF
TGTGCCAGCAGCACAAGGGACAGGGGGGTAGAAAAACTGTTTTTT
>TRBV4-2|TRBJ2-7|few|TRBD2
CASSPATSGRTTSYEQYF
TGTGCCAGCAGCCCAGCGACTAGCGGGAGGACAACCTCCTACGAGCAGTACTTC
>TRBV5-1|TRBJ1-2|-|-
CASSLGRGLGYGYTF
TGCGCCAGCAGCTTGGGGAGAGGCCTAGGCTATGGCTACACCTTC
>TRBV2|TRBJ2-7|-|TRBD2
CASKDGGGSLYEQYF
TGTGCCAGCAAGGATGGGGGGGGATCGCTTTACGAGCAGTACTTC
>TRBV6-5|TRBJ1-1|once|TRBD1
CASGQGGNTEAFF
TGTGCCAGTGGACAGGGGGGGAACACTGAAGCTTTCTTT
>TRBV6-1|TRBJ1-2|-|TRBD1
CASSERGRDYGYTF
TGTGCCAGCAGTGAGAGGGGGCGCGACTATGGCTACACCTTC
>TRBV15|TRBJ2-2|once|TRBD1
CATSRGQWTGWVGELFF
TGTGCCACCAGCAGAGGTCAATGGACAGGGTGGGTCGGGGAGCTGTTTTTT
>TRBV29-1|TRBJ2-3|-|-
CSVEGVGHRTQYF
TGCAGCGTTGAGGGCGTGGGGCATAGGACGCAGTATTTT
>TRBV5-4|TRBJ2-1|once|TRBD2
CASSSNSGGGYNEQFF
TGTGCCAGCAGCTCTAATAGCGGGGGGGGCTACAATGAGCAGTTCTTC
>TRBV7-2|TRBJ2-5|-|-
CASSLGPRETQYF
TGTGCCAGCAGCTTAGGTCCCCGAGAGACCCAGTACTTC
>TRBV19|TRBJ1-1|-|-
CASASGRGLMNTEAFF
TGTGCCAGTGCGTCGGGGAGAGGACTAATGAACACTGAAGCTTTCTTT
>TRBV27|TRBJ2-7|few|-
CASSAALRYYEQYF
TGTGCCAGCAGCGCTGCGCTACGTTACTACGAGCAGTACTTC
>TRBV15|TRBJ2-4|once|TRBD2
CATSRGGTSGRRGIQYF
TGTGCCACCAGCAGGGGGGGGACTAGCGGGAGAAGGGGCATTCAGTACTTC
>TRBV19|TRBJ2-3|-|TRBD2
CASKPRGSGSSVTDTQYF
TGTGCCAGTAAGCCCCGGGGTAGCGGGAGCTCAGTCACAGATACGCAGTATTTT
>TRBV5-1|TRBJ2-3|-|-
CASSLGTSTDTQYF
TGCGCCAGCAGCTTGGGTACTAGCACAGATACGCAGTATTTT
>TRBV24-1|TRBJ2-3|-|-
CATSDSNTDTQYF
TGTGCCACCAGTGATTCTAACACAGATACGCAGTATTTT
>TRBV2|TRBJ1-2|-|TRBD1
CASSEINRGTF
TGTGCCAGCAGTGAGATCAACAGGGGGACCTTC
>TRBV7-6|TRBJ2-7|-|-
CASSKSPTGEQYF
TGTGCCAGCAGCAAGAGCCCCACCGGCGAGCAGTACTTC
>TRBV19|TRBJ2-7|-|-
CASKDRPSSYEQYF
TGTGCCTCCAAAGACAGGCCGAGCTCCTACGAGCAGTACTTC
>TRBV4-1|TRBJ1-3|-|TRBD1
CASSQEAPQRQGRNTIYF
TGCGCCAGCAGCCAAGAAGCGCCCCAAAGACAGGGCCGAAACACCATATATTTT
>TRBV7-2|TRBJ1-1|-|TRBD1
CASSRTGQGANTEAFF
TGTGCCAGCAGCCGTACGGGACAGGGTGCTAACACTGAAGCTTTCTTT
>TRBV7-8|TRBJ1-2|few|TRBD1
CASSRAGTAYGYTF
TGTGCCAGCAGCCGAGCCGGGACAGCCTATGGCTACACCTTC
>TRBV18|TRBJ1-1|-|-
CASSQLDEAFF
TGTGCCAGCTCACAGTTAGATGAAGCTTTCTTT
>TRBV11-1|TRBJ2-2|once|-
CASSPSAGAAGELFF
TGTGCCAGCAGCCCCTCGGCGGGGGCGGCCGGGGAGCTGTTTTTT
>TRBV5-1|TRBJ2-1|-|TRBD1
CASKSTGGLLSNEQFF
TGCGCCAGCAAATCTACAGGGGGACTCCTGTCCAATGAGCAGTTCTTC
>TRBV19|TRBJ2-7|-|-
CASSRSEQHEQYF
TGTGCCAGTAGCCGTAGCGAACAACACGAGCAGTACTTC
>TRBV29-1|TRBJ1-5|-|-
CSVLDRSGMEPQHF
TGCAGCGTTCTTGACAGGTCAGGCATGGAGCCCCAGCATTTT
>TRBV23-1|TRBJ2-5|-|-
CASSSPPVKETQYF
TGCGCCAGCAGCTCCCCACCAGTTAAAGAGACCCAGTACTTC
>TRBV25-1|TRBJ2-7|-|TRBD1
CASSEPGTGSIEQYF
TGTGCCAGCAGTGAACCCGGGACAGGGTCGATCGAGCAGTACTTC
>TRBV7-8|TRBJ1-1|-|-
CASGGNLNMNTEAFF
TGTGCCAGCGGGGGGAACCTTAACATGAACACTGAAGCTTTCTTT